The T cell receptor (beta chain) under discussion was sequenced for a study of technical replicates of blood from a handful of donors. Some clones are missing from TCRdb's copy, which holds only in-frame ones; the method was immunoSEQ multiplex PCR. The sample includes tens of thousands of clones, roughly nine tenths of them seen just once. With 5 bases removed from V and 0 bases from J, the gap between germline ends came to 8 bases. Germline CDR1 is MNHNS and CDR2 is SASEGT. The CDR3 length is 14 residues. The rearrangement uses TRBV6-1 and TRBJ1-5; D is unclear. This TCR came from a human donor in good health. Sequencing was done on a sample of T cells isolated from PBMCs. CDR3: CASSLSYSNQPQHF. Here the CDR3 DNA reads TGTGCCAGCAGTCTATCTTATAGCAATCAGCCCCAGCATTTT.